This section outlines one TCR beta chain sequence together with its context. Its antigen is not identified. The data originate from a study of cytomegalovirus exposure and HLA in healthy donors. The primer mix had 60 Vbeta and 13 Jbeta primers. In the original workflow: A later analysis counted approximately 80 million unique TCR beta chains, some 10 million shared. Generated by immunoSEQ multiplex PCR, the TCRdb table keeps only in-frame clones and is missing some. V, J and clone size reflect that table, while D and trimming were determined from the DNA. The sample lists approximately 100,000 clones; 85% to 90% were seen once. Findings and limits, study-wide: According to reports, the classifier identified cytomegalovirus status with high specificity and sensitivity. According to an earlier analysis, most TCR beta V segments yielded productive rearrangements about 87% or about 30% of the time.

V gave up 6 bases and J gave up 1 base; unmatched junction bases: 10. The CDR3 has 18 amino acids. CDR1 is SGHTA, CDR2 FQGNSA, per germline. Sequencing was done on a sample of PBMCs. The receptor was derived from a man under 40 in good health and CMV-seronegative. V is TRBV7-2 and J is TRBJ2-3, with 13 positions matching TRBD2. This CDR3 reads CASRNRGTSGGGTDTQYF. CDR3 DNA: TGTGCCAGCAGAAATCGGGGCACTAGCGGGGGGGGCACAGATACGCAGTATTTT.